These 16 T cell receptor beta chains were sequenced from one sample in a study of sequential checkpoint blockade in melanoma (dated by TCRdb to about 2019). Sample treatment or condition, as interpreted from the label and publication: randomized to nivolumab then ipilimumab (arm A) or the reverse (arm B). Library prep was done by the immunoSEQ multiplex PCR assay. TCRdb obtained this table from immuneACCESS and retained in-frame rearrangements with V and J assigned. These tables miss some clones; where compared with another copy, unresolved V genes account for less than half of the shortfall, and the remainder is unexplained. The sample records a few thousand clones, more than 20% of which are singletons. Of the sample, over 3.5% falls within the top ten clones. The sample was tumor tissue (inferred from file names), taken from a patient given nivolumab and ipilimumab in sequence. All receptors derive from a human donor with melanoma.

The chain employs TRBV19 and TRBJ1-5; D gene unclear. Deletions cut 8 bases from V and 0 bases from J, with 17 bases between. The germline CDR1 and CDR2 sequences are LNHDA and SQIVND (reference sequence). The CDR3 length is 16 residues. This chain's CDR3 is CASQPLGRYSNQPQHF. The CDR3 DNA is TGTGCCAGTCAACCCCTCGGTAGATATAGCAATCAGCCCCAGCATTTT.

The chain employs TRBV6-8 and TRBJ1-2, with 9 nucleotides matching TRBD1. CDR3 length: 13 amino acids. Germline lookup yields CDR1 MNHGY and CDR2 SAAAGT. The J segment lost 5 bases and the V segment lost 5 bases, leaving 3 bases of the junction unmatched. The CDR3 bases are TGTGCCAGCAGTGGGGACAGGGCATATGGCTACACCTTC. Its translation: CASSGDRAYGYTF.

This chain connects TRBV5-1 to TRBJ2-7, with D unresolved. Germline V lookup: CDR1 SGHRS, CDR2 YFSETQ. The CDR3 covers 14 residues. Trimming shortened V by 0 bases and J by 5 bases, and 12 bases separated the two germline ends. The CDR3 sequence is CASSLGFLGHEQYF. The CDR3 DNA reads TGCGCCAGCAGCTTGGGGTTTTTGGGCCACGAGCAGTACTTC.

The chain links TRBV18 to TRBJ2-7; D perhaps matches TRBD2 (6 bases). V was shortened by 0 bases and J by 3 bases, with 9 bases between the two germline ends. The germline CDR1 and CDR2 sequences are KGHSH and LQKENI. The CDR3 contains 14 residues. The chain's CDR3 is CASSPPASVYEQYF. The CDR3 DNA reads TGTGCCAGCTCACCACCGGCTAGCGTCTACGAGCAGTACTTC.

This clone was seen more than once but under ten times. The CDR3 here is CASSPGLDYNEQFF. Written as DNA, the CDR3 is TGTGCCAGCTCACCGGGACTTGACTACAATGAGCAGTTCTTC. V gene TRBV18 combines with J gene TRBJ2-1, with D tentatively TRBD2 (6 bases). Germline assignment: CDR1 KGHSH and CDR2 LQKENI. Between the trimmed V and J ends, which lost 3 bases and 3 bases, there was a span of 9 bases. The CDR3 totals 14 residues.

The chain uses TRBV6-8 and TRBJ1-5; possibly TRBD1 for D (5 bases). Germline CDR1 reads MNHGY; CDR2 reads SAAAGT. Trimming removed 6 bases at V and 1 base at J, with 19 bases between. The CDR3 covers 17 residues. This CDR3 is CASRRPAQGTSNQPQHF. The CDR3, as DNA: TGTGCCAGCAGACGCCCCGCCCAGGGCACAAGCAATCAGCCCCAGCATTTT.

This chain uses TRBV15 with TRBJ2-2, with TRBD2 matching 8 bases. This CDR3 has 14 residues. Germline V gene sequence: CDR1 LNHNV, CDR2 YYDKDF (reference sequence). The junction had 6 bases not matched to a gene; V was cut back by 5 bases and J by 7 bases. CDR3 loop: CATSSRGGDGELFF. DNA for the CDR3: TGTGCCACCAGCTCCCGGGGGGGCGACGGGGAGCTGTTTTTT.

In its sample, this clone ranks as medium-sized (0.01 to 0.1%). This chain links TRBV11-3 with TRBJ2-2; D perhaps matches TRBD2 (7 bases). The germline gives CDR1 SGHNT, CDR2 YENEEA. The length of the CDR3 is 16 residues. Trimming left V 5 bases short and J 0 bases short, with 13 bases between. CDR3 DNA sequence: TGTGCCAGCAGCCCGGGGGGACATTCGAACACCGGGGAGCTGTTTTTT. Its protein product is CASSPGGHSNTGELFF.

In its sample, this clone is medium-sized (0.01 to 0.1%). This chain uses TRBV11-3 with TRBJ2-5; a possible D gene is TRBD2 (6 bases). The length of the CDR3 is 14 residues. Germline CDR1 reads SGHNT; CDR2 reads YENEEA. The germline V and J ends were trimmed by 5 bases and 5 bases, with 15 bases remaining between them. In nucleotides, the CDR3 is TGTGCCAGCAGCAGTTTCATTGGGAGGGAGACCCAGTACTTC. Its protein product is CASSSFIGRETQYF. The full variable domain, rest sourced from reference TRBV11-3 and TRBJ2-5, is EAGVVQSPRYKIIEKKQPVAFWCNPISGHNTLYWYLQNLGQGPELLIRYENEEAVDDSQLPKDRFSAERLKGVDSTLKIQPAELGDSAVYLCASSSFIGRETQYFGPGTRLLVL.

The rearrangement uses TRBV18 and TRBJ1-3; D not resolved. Germline V gene lookup returns CDR1 KGHSH and CDR2 LQKENI. Trimming stripped 2 bases from V and 3 bases from J, with 11 bases between. This CDR3 is 15 amino acids long. The CDR3 here is CASSPIQTDGNTIYF. The CDR3, as DNA: TGTGCCAGCTCACCAATCCAGACTGATGGAAACACCATATATTTT. Variable domain in full (rest from reference TRBV18 and TRBJ1-3): NAGVMQNPRHLVRRRGQEARLRCSPMKGHSHVYWYRQLPEEGLKFMVYLQKENIIDESGMPKERFSAEFPKEGPSILRIQQVVRGDSAAYFCASSPIQTDGNTIYFGEGSWLTVV.

This clone is medium-sized in the sample. The chain combines TRBV7-1 with TRBJ2-1; D is uncertain. TRBV7-1 is designated an ORF whose function remains uncertain. The ends were cut back, 4 bases at V and 5 bases at J, with 9 bases in the middle. CDR3 length equals 13 residues. This CDR3 is CASSYRGNNEQFF. The CDR3 DNA reads as TGTGCCAGCAGCTATCGTGGCAACAATGAGCAGTTCTTC.

This clone was seen more than once but under ten times. The chain couples TRBV6-8 to TRBJ2-2, with D possibly matching TRBD1 (7 bases). Germline values: CDR1 MNHGY, CDR2 SAAAGT. The V end lost 6 bases, the J end lost 0 bases, and 17 bases lay between the germline ends. CDR3 size: 17 residues. The CDR3 nucleotides read TGTGCCAGCAGCAGATCCCGCGGGACAGCGAACACCGGGGAGCTGTTTTTT. It translates to CASSRSRGTANTGELFF.

The V and J genes are TRBV5-1 and TRBJ1-2; 8 nucleotides match TRBD1. Germline values: CDR1 SGHRS, CDR2 YFSETQ. The CDR3 has 14 amino acids. Trimming cost V 1 base and J 3 bases; bases outside gene matches: 2. CDR3 amino acids: CASSLLDRDYGYTF. The CDR3 DNA sequence: TGCGCCAGCAGCTTGCTGGACAGGGACTATGGCTACACCTTC. Full variable domain (missing parts from reference TRBV5-1 and TRBJ1-2): KAGVTQTPRYLIKTRGQQVTLSCSPISGHRSVSWYQQTPGQGLQFLFEYFSETQRNKGNFPGRFSGRQFSNSRSEMNVSTLELGDSALYLCASSLLDRDYGYTFGSGTRLTVV.

This clone was recorded many times. This chain connects TRBV11-3 to TRBJ2-5; D might be TRBD2 (6 bases). This CDR3 region has 14 residues. The V end was cut by 8 bases, the J end by 0 bases, with 13 bases between. Per germline, CDR1 SGHNT and CDR2 YENEEA. CDR3 nucleotide sequence: TGTGCCAGCCGAGACCTAGCGAACCAAGAGACCCAGTACTTC. Protein: CASRDLANQETQYF.

The CDR3 DNA reads TGCGCCAGCAGTCTAAATAGTCACCAAGAGACCCAGTACTTC. It yields the protein CASSLNSHQETQYF. This rearrangement joins TRBV10-2 to TRBJ2-5; the D is unclear. CDR1 and CDR2 (germline): WSHSY, SAAADI. Trimming removed 5 bases at V and 0 bases at J, with 10 bases between. The CDR3 loop spans 14 amino acids.

This clone is classed as medium-sized (0.01 to 0.1%). This chain links TRBV11-3 with TRBJ2-5; D possibly corresponds to TRBD1 (6 bases). CDR3 length: 14 residues. Germline lookup yields CDR1 SGHNT and CDR2 YENEEA. Trimming took off 5 bases at V and 2 bases at J, with 12 bases between the two ends. The CDR3 nucleotides are TGTGCCAGCAGCGGGTGGGACAAGCAAGAGACCCAGTACTTC. Translation: CASSGWDKQETQYF.